What follows are 25 T cell receptor beta chains derived from one specimen sequenced in a study of T cell responses to AZD1222 COVID-19 vaccine. Assay: immunoSEQ multiplex PCR; the TCRdb copy retains only in-frame clones and omits some. The table has roughly 190,000 clones, just over 90% seen once; the top ten hold 1.5% to 2%. The source was peripheral blood, collected 28 days after the second AZD1222 dose. These receptors were obtained from an adult who received the AZD1222 COVID-19 vaccine.

This rearrangement joins TRBV4-2 to TRBJ2-5; D call uncertain. Germline V gene data show CDR1 as LGHNA and CDR2 as YNFKEQ. This CDR3 comprises 14 residues. Trimming cost V 0 bases and J 4 bases, with 9 bases left between them. The CDR3 reads CASSQDWRGETQYF. CDR3 bases: TGTGCCAGCAGCCAAGATTGGAGAGGAGAGACCCAGTACTTC.

The chain has TRBV14 and TRBJ2-2, with D possibly matching TRBD2 (5 bases). CDR1 and CDR2 from the germline V gene are SGHDN and FVKESK. The CDR3 has 14 residues. V was pared by 0 bases and J by 5 bases, with 7 bases between. Here the CDR3 reads CASSQEAVTGELFF. Written as DNA, the CDR3 is TGTGCCAGCAGCCAAGAAGCGGTGACCGGGGAGCTGTTTTTT.

V is TRBV27 and J is TRBJ1-4, with TRBD1 matching 8 bases. Germline CDR1 reads MNHEY; CDR2 reads SMNVEV (reference sequence). There are 15 residues in the CDR3. Trimming removed 4 bases from V and 7 bases from J; junction bases left unmatched: 8. CDR3 sequence: CASSSQGARAEKLFF. The CDR3 nucleotides are TGTGCCAGCAGTTCCCAGGGGGCGCGAGCTGAAAAACTGTTTTTT.

This clone has a single count. The J gene is TRBJ1-6, the V gene TRBV6-5; D is possibly TRBD1 (5 bases). Trimming left V 0 bases short and J 9 bases short, with 12 bases between. The germline gives CDR1 MNHEY, CDR2 SVGAGI. CDR3 size: 15 residues. Here the CDR3 reads CASSYSRQGGSPLHF. The CDR3 DNA reads TGTGCCAGCAGTTACTCAAGGCAGGGCGGTTCACCCCTCCACTTT.

In regard to this clone: This sample includes further DNA sequences coding for the same CDR3. The V gene is TRBV7-9, the J gene TRBJ2-5; the D is unclear. Germline V gene lookup returns CDR1 SEHNR and CDR2 FQNEAQ (reference sequence). Trimming pared 3 bases from V and 4 bases from J, leaving 3 bases between. This CDR3 has 11 amino acids. This chain's CDR3 is CASSLVETQYF. Written as DNA, the CDR3 is TGTGCCAGCAGCTTGGTAGAGACCCAGTACTTC. The variable domain in full, with the rest retrieved from reference TRBV7-9 and TRBJ2-5, is DTGVSQNPRHKITKRGQNVTFRCDPISEHNRLYWYRQTLGQGPEFLTYFQNEAQLEKSRLLSDRFSAERPKGSFSTLEIQRTEQGDSAMYLCASSLVETQYFGPGTRLLVL.

The V gene is TRBV7-3, the J gene TRBJ2-2, with D possibly being TRBD2 (6 bases). CDR3 length: 15 residues. The germline CDR1 and CDR2 sequences are SGHTA and FQGTGA. Trimming took off 6 bases at V and 4 bases at J, with 15 bases between the two ends. This CDR3 reads CASRSMGGSTGELFF. The CDR3 nucleotides are TGTGCCAGCAGATCTATGGGGGGAAGCACCGGGGAGCTGTTTTTT.

The chain uses TRBV3-1 (or the pseudogene TRBV3-2) and TRBJ1-2; 7 nucleotides align to TRBD1. CDR3 length: 13 residues. CDR1 is LGHDT, CDR2 YNNKEL, per germline (reference sequence). The V and J ends lost 4 bases and 6 bases, in that order; junction bases with no gene match: 5. CDR3 DNA sequence: TGTGCCAGCAGCCCTAGACAGGGTAATGGCTACACCTTC. Protein sequence: CASSPRQGNGYTF.

The V gene is TRBV27, the J gene TRBJ1-2; the D is unclear. Germline lookup yields CDR1 MNHEY and CDR2 SMNVEV (reference sequence). This CDR3 comprises 15 residues. V was shortened by 3 bases and J by 5 bases, with 16 bases between the two germline ends. The CDR3 nucleotides read TGTGCCAGCAGTTTCGGGTTGGGGATGCGGTATGGCTACACCTTC. This gives the protein CASSFGLGMRYGYTF.

The rearrangement links TRBV5-1 to TRBJ2-3, with TRBD2 matching 8 bases. This CDR3 spans 20 amino acids. With 0 bases clipped from V and 0 bases from J, the junction kept 15 bases outside the gene matches. CDR1 is SGHRS, CDR2 YFSETQ, per germline. CDR3 protein: CASSLDALGLLAASTDTQYF. Written as DNA, the CDR3 is TGCGCCAGCAGCTTGGATGCGTTGGGGCTACTAGCGGCTAGCACAGATACGCAGTATTTT.

V and J are TRBV9 and TRBJ2-1; weak D call: TRBD2 (6 bases). Deletions cut 4 bases from V and 10 bases from J, with 21 bases between. Germline V gene data show CDR1 as SGDLS and CDR2 as YYNGEE. This CDR3 comprises 15 residues. CDR3 sequence (DNA): TGTGCCAGCAGCCTTCCGGGACTCCAGTTGAACGAGCAGTTCTTC. Residues: CASSLPGLQLNEQFF.

The rearrangement joins TRBV4-1 to TRBJ1-6; D might be TRBD1 (6 bases). The CDR3 loop spans 17 amino acids. Trimming stripped 0 bases from V and 7 bases from J, with 16 bases between. CDR1 and CDR2 (germline): MGHRA, YSYEKL. The CDR3 region has the DNA TGCGCCAGCAGCCAAGATGTGGTCCCAGGGGACAATTCACCCCTCCACTTT. Amino acid sequence: CASSQDVVPGDNSPLHF.

The chain is built from TRBV27 and TRBJ1-5; D is unclear. The length of the CDR3 is 14 residues. V shed 6 bases and J shed 0 bases, with 9 bases lying between them. The V gene's germline CDR1 is MNHEY and CDR2 SMNVEV (reference sequence). CDR3 protein: CASSPSNSNQPQHF. CDR3 sequence (DNA): TGTGCCAGCAGCCCCAGCAATAGCAATCAGCCCCAGCATTTT.

The chain is built from TRBV27 and TRBJ2-2, with D hard to call. This CDR3 is 12 amino acids long. The ends were cut back, 6 bases at V and 4 bases at J, with 6 bases in the middle. Germline V gene data show CDR1 as MNHEY and CDR2 as SMNVEV (reference sequence). The DNA for the CDR3 is TGTGCCAGCAGCCTCCTCACCGGGGAGCTGTTTTTT. Protein product: CASSLLTGELFF.

CDR3 nucleotide sequence: TGTGCCTGGAGTGAAACCGGGACCGGGGAGCTGTTTTTT. It encodes CAWSETGTGELFF. This chain connects TRBV30 to TRBJ2-2; D call uncertain. This CDR3 has 13 amino acids. Per germline, CDR1 GTSNPN and CDR2 SVGIG (reference sequence). V was cut by 1 base and J by 5 bases, with 8 bases left in between. The whole variable domain, remainder taken from reference TRBV30 and TRBJ2-2, is SQTIHQWPATLVQPVGSPLSLECTVEGTSNPNLYWYRQAAGRGLQLLFYSVGIGQISSEVPQNLSASRPQDRQFILSSKKLLLSDSGFYLCAWSETGTGELFFGEGSRLTVL.

The chain carries TRBV11-2 and TRBJ2-1; 11 bases map to TRBD2. Germline V CDR1 and CDR2: SGHAT, FQNNGV. The CDR3 extends over 15 amino acids. After removal of 3 bases from V and 2 bases from J, the junction contained 0 bases not matched to a gene. The CDR3 sequence is CASSLTSGAYNEQFF. The CDR3 DNA reads TGTGCCAGCAGCTTGACTAGCGGGGCCTACAATGAGCAGTTCTTC.

The chain couples TRBV19 to TRBJ1-5; D is unresolved. Germline-derived CDR1 and CDR2 are LNHDA and SQIVND (reference sequence). The CDR3 extends over 15 amino acids. Trimming cost V 5 bases and J 0 bases, with 11 bases left between them. The CDR3 is CASSLSWSSNQPQHF. In DNA, the CDR3 is TGTGCCAGTAGTCTTAGTTGGAGTAGCAATCAGCCCCAGCATTTT.

The V call is TRBV6-2 or TRBV6-3, the J call TRBJ2-7, with D possibly TRBD2 on 6 matching bases. Between the trimmed V and J ends, which lost 5 bases and 3 bases, there was a span of 17 bases. The CDR3 runs 15 residues. Germline CDR1 MNHEY, CDR2 SVGEGT. Written as DNA, the CDR3 is TGTGCCAGCAGTGTACGCGGGGCAACCTTCTACGAGCAGTACTTC. Protein: CASSVRGATFYEQYF.

The V call is TRBV9, the J call TRBJ1-6; no clear D. Germline V gene lookup returns CDR1 SGDLS and CDR2 YYNGEE. The CDR3 covers 12 residues. V lost 0 bases and J 12 bases, leaving 7 bases between the germline ends. The CDR3 sequence: CASSVDGKPLHF. In DNA form, the CDR3 reads TGTGCCAGCAGCGTAGACGGTAAACCCCTCCACTTT.

The table lists this clone with a count of one. Written as DNA, the CDR3 is TGTGCCAGCAGTGGTACTAGCGGGGTCTCCTACGAGCAGTACTTC. Residues: CASSGTSGVSYEQYF. The J gene is TRBJ2-7, the V gene TRBV6-2 or TRBV6-3; 10 bases fit TRBD2. CDR3 length: 15 amino acids. The trim removed 5 bases at V and 0 bases at J, leaving 4 bases unmatched. Germline values: CDR1 MNHEY, CDR2 SVGEGT.

The J gene is TRBJ2-5, the V gene TRBV5-1; D uncertain. Deletions cut 0 bases from V and 0 bases from J, with 9 bases between. The CDR3 has 15 residues. Germline values: CDR1 SGHRS, CDR2 YFSETQ. The DNA for the CDR3 is TGCGCCAGCAGCTTGGTCGTGGCGTACCAAGAGACCCAGTACTTC. As protein: CASSLVVAYQETQYF.

The chain couples TRBV9 to TRBJ2-3; 12 nucleotides agree with TRBD2. The germline gives CDR1 SGDLS, CDR2 YYNGEE. Trimming cost V 0 bases and J 6 bases; bases outside gene matches: 5. The CDR3 is made up of 16 amino acids. In nucleotides, the CDR3 is TGTGCCAGCAGCGTAGGGATCCTAGCGGGAGGGGATACGCAGTATTTT. It encodes CASSVGILAGGDTQYF.

The V gene is TRBV11-2, the J gene TRBJ1-1; TRBD1 might be the D (6 bases). The V end was cut by 4 bases, the J end by 6 bases, with 15 bases between. Germline-derived CDR1 and CDR2 are SGHAT and FQNNGV. The CDR3 has 14 residues. The CDR3: CASSSQGGRAEAFF. The CDR3 DNA reads as TGTGCCAGCAGCTCACAGGGAGGGAGAGCTGAAGCTTTCTTT.

The rearrangement uses TRBV6-5 and TRBJ1-1, with D perhaps TRBD1 (5 bases). CDR3 length: 12 residues. V shed 6 bases and J shed 6 bases, with 11 bases lying between them. Germline values: CDR1 MNHEY, CDR2 SVGAGI. CDR3 in amino acids: CASSGVGAEAFF. CDR3 DNA sequence: TGTGCCAGCAGCGGGGTAGGGGCTGAAGCTTTCTTT.

This chain uses TRBV30 with TRBJ1-3; D remains ambiguous. Germline CDR1 and CDR2: GTSNPN and SVGIG (reference sequence). V was shortened by 2 bases and J by 7 bases, with 12 bases between the two germline ends. The CDR3 extends over 13 amino acids. CDR3 residues: CAWSRQVFNTIYF. The CDR3 DNA sequence: TGTGCCTGGAGTCGGCAGGTTTTTAACACCATATATTTT.

The rearrangement uses TRBV7-9 and TRBJ1-1; 8 nucleotides line up with TRBD1. The CDR3 is made up of 13 amino acids. Germline V gives CDR1 SEHNR, CDR2 FQNEAQ (reference sequence). The ends lost 9 bases at V and 9 bases at J; junction bases unmatched: 12. CDR3 region: CASAPTGGLQAFF. CDR3 bases: TGTGCCAGTGCCCCCACAGGGGGGTTACAAGCTTTCTTT.